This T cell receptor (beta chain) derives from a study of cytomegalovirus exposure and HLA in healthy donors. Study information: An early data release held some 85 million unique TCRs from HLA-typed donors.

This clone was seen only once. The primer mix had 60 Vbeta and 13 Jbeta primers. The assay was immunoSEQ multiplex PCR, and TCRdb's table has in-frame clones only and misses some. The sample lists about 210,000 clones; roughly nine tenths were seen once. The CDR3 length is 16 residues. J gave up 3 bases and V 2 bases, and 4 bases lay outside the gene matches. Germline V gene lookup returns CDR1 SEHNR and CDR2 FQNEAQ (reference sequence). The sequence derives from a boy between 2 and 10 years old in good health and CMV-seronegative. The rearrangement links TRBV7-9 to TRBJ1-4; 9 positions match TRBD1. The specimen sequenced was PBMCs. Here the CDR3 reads CASSLPQGAANEKLFF. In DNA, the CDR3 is TGTGCCAGCAGCTTACCACAGGGGGCGGCTAATGAAAAACTGTTTTTT.